The clone carrying this T cell receptor (beta chain) has at least ten counts. Its antigen is unidentified. These data originate in a study of CD8+CD57+ T cells in acquired aplastic anemia. Study overall: Each DNA sample taken from sorted CD4+ and CD8+ cells came to 3 to 3.5 ug on average. Healthy donor CD4+ cell samples had a mean of roughly 10 million reads.

Between the trimmed V and J ends, which lost 6 bases and 1 base, there was a span of 9 bases. Germline assignment: CDR1 SGHTA and CDR2 FQGNSA. The CDR3 is made up of 13 amino acids. Genomic DNA acted as the template from which TCR beta VDJ combination and CDR3 sequence profiling were carried out. Using its own MiXCR run on the reads, TCRdb lists one record per CDR3 protein. This table holds approximately 160,000 distinct CDR3 sequences, around 45% found once. Study observations and caveats: Between patients and controls, CD8+ Simpson's diversity did not vary significantly.

The receptor comes from a human donor in good health. V and J are TRBV7-2 and TRBJ1-1; weak D call: TRBD1 (6 bases). Sequenced input: sorted CD4+, CD8+, or CD8+CD57+ T cells (not recorded which) from PBMCs. This CDR3 reads CASRQGKNTEAFF. The DNA for the CDR3 is TGTGCCAGCAGGCAGGGGAAGAACACTGAAGCTTTCTTT.